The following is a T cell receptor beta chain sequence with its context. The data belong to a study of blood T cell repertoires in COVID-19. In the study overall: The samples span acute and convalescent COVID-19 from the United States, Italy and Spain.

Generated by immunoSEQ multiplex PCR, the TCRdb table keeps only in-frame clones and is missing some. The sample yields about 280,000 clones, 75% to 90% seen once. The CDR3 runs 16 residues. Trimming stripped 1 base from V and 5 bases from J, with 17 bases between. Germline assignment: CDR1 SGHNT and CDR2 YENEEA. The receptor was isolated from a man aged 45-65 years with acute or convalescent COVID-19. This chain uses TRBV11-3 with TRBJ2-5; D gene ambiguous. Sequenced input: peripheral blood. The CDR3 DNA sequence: TGTGCCAGCAGCTTAGCTGGTTCGGGTCCTGGGGAGACCCAGTACTTC. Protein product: CASSLAGSGPGETQYF.